These T cell receptor beta chains were read from a single sample in a study of cytomegalovirus exposure and HLA in healthy donors. The table came from immunoSEQ multiplex PCR; TCRdb's copy has only in-frame clones and leaves some out. The profile covers some 32,000 clones, with 80% to 90% appearing a single time and around 3% taken by the ten largest. The material sequenced was PBMCs. The receptors were sampled from a boy aged 10-17 years in good health and CMV-seronegative. Both conserved end residues are part of each CDR3. A D gene is named only where the DNA matches it firmly. Not every row has a clone size; where given, it reads once, few, many or a size class.

clone size	D gene	V gene	CDR3 length	J gene	CDR3 DNA	CDR3 protein
-	TRBD1	TRBV18	15	TRBJ1-1	TGTGCCAGCTCGACAGCACAGGGGGTAAACACTGAAGCTTTCTTT	CASSTAQGVNTEAFF
-	TRBD2	TRBV7-3	16	TRBJ2-3	TGTGCCAGCAGTCCCCAAGGGCGGGGGGCGGGAGATACGCAGTATTTT	CASSPQGRGAGDTQYF
-	-	TRBV5-1	14	TRBJ2-3	TGCGCCAGCAGATCAGACTTTGGGGAGGATACGCAGTATTTT	CASRSDFGEDTQYF
-	TRBD2	TRBV2	14	TRBJ2-1	TGTGCCAGCACCGGACTAGCGGGGGCCAATGAGCAGTTCTTC	CASTGLAGANEQFF
-	TRBD2	TRBV6-4	16	TRBJ2-1	TGTGCCAGCAGTGACGCGGGGGGGGAGGGCTACAATGAGCAGTTCTTC	CASSDAGGEGYNEQFF
-	-	TRBV9	16	TRBJ2-5	TGTGCCAGCAGCGTAGAGTCTGTAGGGGCCTTGGGGACCCAGTACTTC	CASSVESVGALGTQYF
-	-	TRBV5-6	17	TRBJ2-3	TGTGCCAGCAGCTCCCGCCGAGCAGGGATGGTCACAGATACGCAGTATTTT	CASSSRRAGMVTDTQYF
-	TRBD2	TRBV2	15	TRBJ2-7	TGTGCCGGTTTAGACGGAGCTAGCGGGGATATCGAGCAGTACTTC	CAGLDGASGDIEQYF
-	TRBD1	TRBV29-1	11	TRBJ1-4	TGCAGCGTTGAGACAGGGGGAAAACTGTTTTTT	CSVETGGKLFF
-	-	TRBV25-1	14	TRBJ2-2	TGTGCCAGCAGTGAACACAGGGTTGCCGGGGAGCTGTTTTTT	CASSEHRVAGELFF
-	TRBD2	TRBV6-4	13	TRBJ2-5	TGTGCCAGCAGTGAAGGGGAGGGGGAGACCCAGTACTTC	CASSEGEGETQYF
-	-	TRBV11-2	13	TRBJ2-7	TGTGCCAGCAGCCCCAGGATTGGCGACGAGCAGTACTTC	CASSPRIGDEQYF
once	-	TRBV10-3	12	TRBJ1-2	TGTGCCGTTTCCGGGACTCAGGGTGGCTACACCTTC	CAVSGTQGGYTF
-	-	TRBV5-1	13	TRBJ1-2	TGCGCCAGCAGCTTGGAAACCGACTATGGCTACACCTTT	CASSLETDYGYTF
-	-	TRBV5-6	12	TRBJ2-3	TGTGCCAGCAGCGAGGGAGGAGATACGCAGTATTTT	CASSEGGDTQYF
-	TRBD1	TRBV27	13	TRBJ1-1	TGTGCCAGCAGTCCCGTTGACAGGGCTGAAGCTTTCTTT	CASSPVDRAEAFF
-	TRBD2	TRBV27	19	TRBJ2-7	TGTGCCAGCAGTTTAGCCGGCCCGAGGACTAGCGGGTACTCCTACGAGCAGTACTTC	CASSLAGPRTSGYSYEQYF
-	TRBD1	TRBV27	16	TRBJ2-2	TGTGCCAGCAGTACCGACAGGGGGCGAGGCACCGGGGAGCTGTTTTTT	CASSTDRGRGTGELFF
-	-	TRBV18	14	TRBJ2-7	TGTGCCAGCTCACCACCGCGGACAGTCAACGAGCAGTACTTC	CASSPPRTVNEQYF
-	-	TRBV18	15	TRBJ2-7	TGTGCCAGCTCACCGAACAGGCAAACGGGGGACGAGCAGTACTTC	CASSPNRQTGDEQYF
-	TRBD2	TRBV15	17	TRBJ2-7	TGTGCCACCAGCAGAGATCGGGGGAGCGGGGGAACCTACGAGCAGTACTTC	CATSRDRGSGGTYEQYF
-	-	TRBV6-5	15	TRBJ2-7	TGTGCCAGCAGTTACTCGGCGGGGCTCTCCTACGAGCAGTACTTC	CASSYSAGLSYEQYF
once	-	TRBV21-1	14	TRBJ1-4	TGTGCCAGCAGCAAAAGTGGGAGGGGAGGGGGGGGGTTTTTT	CASSKSGRGGGGFF
-	-	TRBV18	12	TRBJ2-7	TGTGCCAGCTCACCTCAGCGGGCCGAGCAGTACTTC	CASSPQRAEQYF
-	TRBD1	TRBV18	16	TRBJ2-3	TGTGCCAGCTCACCACCCCGACAGGGATTCACAGATACGCAGTATTTT	CASSPPRQGFTDTQYF
-	TRBD1	TRBV28	16	TRBJ1-4	TGTGCCAGCAGTAGGGGACAGGGGACTACTAATGAAAAACTGTTTTTT	CASSRGQGTTNEKLFF
-	TRBD1	TRBV6-5	13	TRBJ2-7	TGTGCCAGCAGTTGGGACAGGGGGCACGAGCAGTACTTC	CASSWDRGHEQYF
-	TRBD1	TRBV5-6	15	TRBJ1-4	TGTGCCAGCAGCGGGGACAGGGGAGGAAATGAAAAACTGTTTTTT	CASSGDRGGNEKLFF